Described below is a single TCR beta chain sequence and its context. Its cognate antigen is unknown. Once extracted for a subset, genomic DNA was divided evenly among several immunoSEQ plates. Clones were read by immunoSEQ multiplex PCR, and TCRdb kept only the in-frame ones, dropping some. The sample has roughly 2.5 million clones, about 92% seen once. The record originates from a study of shared clonotypes between healthy human individuals. Study-wide context: There were three CD4 naive, three CD4 memory, two CD8 naive and one CD8 memory plates per donor.

Study-level findings and limits: Generation probability values for non-shared clonotypes were lower than those for clonotypes shared by all four donors.

Germline V gives CDR1 MNHNY, CDR2 SVGAGI (reference sequence). V dropped 5 bases and J dropped 8 bases, with 10 bases sitting between them. The CDR3 has 12 amino acids. The receptor was isolated from a man between 18 and 35 years old in good health. The chain couples TRBV6-6 to TRBJ1-3, with D maybe TRBD1 (5 bases). What was sequenced was naive CD4+ T cells sorted from blood. Specified subset: CD45RA+ positively selected. The CDR3 protein is CASSPRADTIYF. The CDR3 nucleotides read TGTGCCAGCAGTCCCAGGGCGGACACCATATATTTT.